These T cell receptor beta chains were read from a single sample in a study of cytomegalovirus exposure and HLA in healthy donors. Profiling relied on immunoSEQ multiplex PCR, and the TCRdb table lists in-frame clones only, not all of them. The sample lists 250,000 or so clones, more than 75% seen once, with more than 10% in the top ten. Source material: PBMCs. The origin of the receptors is a man aged 18 to 35 in good health and CMV-seropositive. Each CDR3 is given with its conserved first and last residue. The D gene is left open where the match is weak. The listing skips clone size in some rows; elsewhere it reads once, few, many or a size class.

j_gene | d_gene | v_gene | abundance | CDR3aa | CDR3nt
TRBJ1-1 | TRBD1 | TRBV4-2 | few | CASSRPAQGVSTEAFF | TGTGCCAGCAGCCGGCCAGCACAGGGGGTTTCCACTGAAGCTTTCTTT
TRBJ2-7 | TRBD2 | TRBV6-1 | few | CASSEWPPTSGSRGEQYF | TGTGCCAGCAGTGAATGGCCCCCGACTAGCGGGAGTCGCGGCGAGCAGTACTTC
TRBJ2-1 | TRBD2 | TRBV5-1 | . | CASSWELAGGNEQFF | TGCGCCAGCAGCTGGGAACTAGCGGGAGGTAATGAGCAGTTCTTC
TRBJ2-1 | TRBD2 | TRBV6-1 | . | CASNLAGVANEQFF | TGTGCCAGCAACCTAGCGGGCGTCGCCAATGAGCAGTTCTTC
TRBJ1-5 | . | TRBV6-1 | . | CATLGGPNQPQHF | TGTGCCACCCTCGGGGGGCCGAATCAGCCCCAGCATTTT
TRBJ2-7 | . | TRBV30 | . | CAWSVDYEQYF | TGTGCCTGGAGTGTCGACTACGAGCAGTACTTC
TRBJ2-2 | . | TRBV29-1 | . | CSVVRVDGELFF | TGCAGCGTTGTGAGGGTGGACGGGGAGCTGTTTTTT
TRBJ2-3 | . | TRBV20-1 | once | CSANTDTQYF | TGCAGTGCCAACACAGATACGCAGTATTTT
TRBJ2-5 | . | TRBV7-9 | . | CASSLWGAQETQYF | TGTGCCAGCAGCTTATGGGGGGCCCAAGAGACCCAGTACTTC
TRBJ1-3 | . | TRBV25-1 | few | CASSDGLQQGSGNTIYF | TGTGCCAGCAGTGATGGGCTCCAGCAAGGGTCTGGAAACACCATATATTTT
TRBJ2-7 | . | TRBV19 | . | CASSTPTRYEQYF | TGTGCCAGTAGTACCCCAACAAGGTACGAGCAGTACTTC
TRBJ2-7 | TRBD2 | TRBV4-3 | . | CASSPWTSGSYEQYF | TGCGCCAGCAGCCCCTGGACTAGCGGGAGCTACGAGCAGTACTTC
TRBJ2-1 | . | TRBV7-3 | . | CASSPSGASYNEQFF | TGTGCCAGCAGCCCCAGCGGAGCTTCCTACAATGAGCAGTTCTTC
TRBJ2-7 | . | TRBV19 | . | CASSIGTAPYEQYF | TGTGCCAGTAGTATTGGAACTGCCCCCTACGAGCAGTACTTC
TRBJ1-5 | . | TRBV28 | . | CASSTPHEVSNQPQHF | TGTGCCAGCAGTACCCCGCATGAGGTTAGCAATCAGCCCCAGCATTTT
TRBJ2-7 | . | TRBV5-4 | . | CASSLKGSSYEQYF | TGTGCCAGCAGCTTGAAGGGAAGCTCCTACGAGCAGTACTTC
TRBJ2-5 | TRBD2 | TRBV30 | . | CATRTSGKETQYF | TGTGCCACCCGGACTAGCGGAAAAGAGACCCAGTACTTC
TRBJ1-2 | . | TRBV4-1 | . | CASSQDKSHGVPNYGYTF | TGCGCCAGCAGCCAAGATAAGAGTCACGGAGTTCCTAACTATGGCTACACCTTC
TRBJ1-2 | . | TRBV19 | . | CASSIDWAYGYTF | TGTGCCAGTAGTATAGATTGGGCTTATGGCTACACCTTC
TRBJ1-2 | . | TRBV7-2 | . | CASSWDNYGYTF | TGTGCCAGCAGCTGGGATAACTATGGCTACACCTTC
TRBJ1-2 | . | TRBV28 | . | CASSSPGDWGYGYTF | TGTGCCAGCAGTTCCCCAGGGGACTGGGGGTATGGCTACACCTTC
TRBJ2-1 | TRBD2 | TRBV4-1 | . | CASQKRDFSYNEQFF | TGCGCCAGCCAGAAGCGGGACTTCTCCTACAATGAGCAGTTCTTC
TRBJ1-1 | . | TRBV27 | . | CATQPQAMNTEAFF | TGTGCCACCCAACCCCAGGCGATGAACACTGAAGCTTTCTTT
TRBJ1-1 | TRBD1 | TRBV19 | . | CASSIGDRGYTEAFF | TGTGCCAGTAGTATTGGGGACAGGGGATACACTGAAGCTTTCTTT
TRBJ1-4 | TRBD1 | TRBV5-1 | . | CASSRGQVLGNEKLFF | TGCGCCAGCAGCAGGGGACAGGTGCTCGGTAATGAAAAACTGTTTTTT
TRBJ2-5 | TRBD2 | TRBV6-5 | . | CASSYASGRVETQYF | TGTGCCAGCAGTTACGCTAGCGGGAGGGTAGAGACCCAGTACTTC
TRBJ2-7 | TRBD2 | TRBV4-1 | . | CASSQEGTSGYEQYF | TGCGCCAGCAGCCAAGAGGGGACTAGCGGATACGAGCAGTACTTC
TRBJ2-2 | TRBD1 | TRBV4-1 | . | CASSRRLGQGGTGELFF | TGCGCCAGCAGCCGGCGACTCGGACAGGGGGGTACCGGGGAGCTGTTTTTT
TRBJ2-3 | TRBD1 | TRBV27 | . | CASSLWGGTGNTDTQYF | TGTGCCAGCAGTTTATGGGGAGGGACAGGGAACACAGATACGCAGTATTTT
TRBJ2-1 | . | TRBV11-2 | . | CASSSRGRGGNEQFF | TGTGCCAGCAGCTCGCGGGGACGGGGTGGGAATGAGCAGTTCTTC
TRBJ1-2 | TRBD1 | TRBV2 | . | CASNSRDSYGYTF | TGTGCCAGCAACTCTCGGGACAGCTATGGCTACACCTTC
TRBJ2-2 | . | TRBV5-4 | . | CASSLSLGGTGELFF | TGTGCCAGCAGCTTGAGTTTGGGGGGCACCGGGGAGCTGTTTTTT
TRBJ1-2 | TRBD1 | TRBV2 | . | CASSWTGDRVGYTF | TGTGCCAGCAGTTGGACAGGGGATCGGGTTGGCTACACCTTC
TRBJ2-7 | TRBD1 | TRBV7-9 | . | CASTHRDRVHEQYF | TGTGCCAGCACCCACCGTGACAGGGTCCACGAGCAGTACTTC
TRBJ1-2 | . | TRBV14 | . | CASSQDLRDGYTF | TGTGCCAGCAGCCAAGACCTCAGGGATGGCTACACCTTC
TRBJ1-2 | TRBD1 | TRBV19 | . | CASGQGINYGYTF | TGTGCCAGTGGACAGGGGATTAACTATGGCTACACCTTC
TRBJ2-1 | . | TRBV5-1 | . | CASSFRRLGVRNEQFF | TGCGCCAGCAGCTTTCGGAGACTGGGGGTCCGCAATGAGCAGTTCTTC
TRBJ2-7 | . | TRBV9 | . | CASSATGSYSYEQYF | TGTGCCAGCAGCGCAACAGGGAGTTACTCCTACGAGCAGTACTTC
TRBJ1-1 | TRBD1 | TRBV18 | once | CASSPGRDRETEAFF | TGTGCCAGCTCACCCGGGAGGGACAGGGAGACTGAAGCTTTCTTT
TRBJ1-5 | . | TRBV6-6 | . | CASTRSGQAGDQPQHF | TGTGCCAGCACCAGATCAGGGCAGGCTGGGGATCAGCCCCAGCATTTT